This record looks at one T cell receptor (beta chain) sequence and its context. The antigen this receptor binds is unknown. These data are taken from a study of monozygotic twins with inflammatory bowel disease (dated 2019 in TCRdb). Background for the entire study: In total, approximately 28 monozygotic twin pairs made up the full study: 19 Danish pairs, all IBD-discordant, plus nine German pairs, of which four were IBD-concordant and five were IBD-discordant. Within discordant pairs, disease-associated traits were sought mainly by comparing IBD patients with their genetically identical healthy co-twins. Each individual had, on average, about 151 000 unique TCRalpha sequences and 181 000 unique TCRbeta sequences available for analysis. Overall study outcomes, separate from this receptor: Fewer clonotypes were shared with other individuals by IBD patients than by healthy twins, most markedly in patients showing signs of disease activity. TCRbeta repertoire diversity, by inverse Simpson index, was decreased in IBD patients compared with their healthy co-twins. The analysis was unable to tell different T cell subtypes apart. No difference in repertoire similarity was observed between concordant and discordant twins, possibly owing to limited statistical power. Because patients were on differing immunosuppressive treatments, the repertoires may have picked up extra background noise and inter-individual variability. No single strong signal or clonotype linked to IBD turned up in the results, so the idea that one exists was not supported.

A roughly 2.7 ml peripheral blood sample was drawn into PAXgene tubes per donor and stored at -80°C. Without T cell sorting, total RNA was isolated from whole blood using the PAXgene blood miRNA kit on an automated QIAcube. Peripheral blood from monozygotic twin pairs who were concordant or discordant for inflammatory bowel disease underwent deep TCRalpha and TCRbeta repertoire profiling using unique molecular barcoding. For every twin pair, smoking habits were documented, and each individual was categorised as a current, former or never smoker. The germline V gene yields MDHEN for CDR1 and SYDVKM for CDR2. Including the terminal cysteine and phenylalanine, the CDR3 comprises 13 residues. No DNA sequence is on record. The library came from 5' RACE. For each TCR library, around 4,000 ng of total RNA was used. For each sample, cDNA synthesis was carried out in eight separate reactions using SMARTScribe reverse transcriptase. During cDNA synthesis, unique molecular identifiers containing a 6-nucleotide sample barcode were introduced by template switching. TCRalpha and TCRbeta cDNA was amplified in two nested PCRs of around 15 and 10 cycles, and bead purification was carried out after each PCR. Before amplification, the cDNA was treated with uracil DNA-glycosylase and purified using the QIAquick PCR purification kit. In the second PCR, Illumina TruSeq-compatible adapters and sample-specific barcodes were added. Library quality and concentration were assessed using TapeStation and Qubit, and 4.5 to 6.5 ng of each library was pooled. The pooled libraries were sequenced with 2 x 100 bp reads and custom sequencing primers on an Illumina HiSeq2500 single-index Rapid Run. The authors processed their data as follows. UMI-based consensus assembly with MiGEC version 1.2.6 was used to correct PCR and sequencing errors. V(D)J alignment, clonotype assembly and CDR3 extraction were performed with MiXCR version 2.1.1. To normalise gene usage, clonotype sharing and MAIT/NKT TCR abundance, the analysis used the top 1000, 10 000 and 20 000 clonotypes per sample. Diversity was computed as the inverse Simpson index with the vegan R package after downsampling to 27 000 UMIs. Paired Mann-Whitney U tests on discordant twin pairs were used, with Benjamini-Hochberg multiple-testing correction. After reprocessing by TCRdb, each CDR3 protein sequence is one entry, and no DNA is given. TCRdb's processing, not the study's, gives the V and J calls here. The data table for this sample lists around 380,000 distinct CDR3 sequences. Of the sample, roughly 2.5% falls within the top ten clones.

This sequence originates from a human donor with ulcerative colitis or Crohn's disease, or a healthy co-twin of an affected twin (not recorded which). In this chain, TRBV28 is recombined with TRBJ1-2; TCRdb gives TRBD1 as the D gene, but with no DNA this cannot be confirmed. Source material: blood. The CDR3 protein: CASRGDIGSGYTF.